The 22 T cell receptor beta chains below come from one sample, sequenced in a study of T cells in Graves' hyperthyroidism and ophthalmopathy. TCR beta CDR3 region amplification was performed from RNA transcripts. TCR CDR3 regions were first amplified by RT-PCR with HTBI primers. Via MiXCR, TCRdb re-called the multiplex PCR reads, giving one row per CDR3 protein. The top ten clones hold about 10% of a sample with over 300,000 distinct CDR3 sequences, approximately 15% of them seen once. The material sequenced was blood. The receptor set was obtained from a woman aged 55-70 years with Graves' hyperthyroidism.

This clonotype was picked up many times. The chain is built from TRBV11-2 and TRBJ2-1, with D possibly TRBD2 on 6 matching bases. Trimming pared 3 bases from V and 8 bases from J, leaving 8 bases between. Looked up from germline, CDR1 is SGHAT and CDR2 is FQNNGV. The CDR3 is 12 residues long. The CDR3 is CASSLRRDEQFF. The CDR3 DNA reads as TGTGCCAGCAGCTTGCGGAGGGATGAGCAGTTCTTC. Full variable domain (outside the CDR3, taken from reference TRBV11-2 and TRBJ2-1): EAGVAQSPRYKIIEKRQSVAFWCNPISGHATLYWYQQILGQGPKLLIQFQNNGVVDDSQLPKDRFSAERLKGVDSTLKIQPAKLEDSAVYLCASSLRRDEQFFGPGTRLTVL.

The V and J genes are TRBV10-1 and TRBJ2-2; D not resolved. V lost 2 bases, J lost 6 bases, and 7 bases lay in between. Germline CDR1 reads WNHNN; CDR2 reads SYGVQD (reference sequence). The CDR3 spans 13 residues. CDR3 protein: CASSEIGSGELFF. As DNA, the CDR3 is TGCGCCAGCAGTGAGATCGGCTCCGGGGAGCTGTTTTTT.

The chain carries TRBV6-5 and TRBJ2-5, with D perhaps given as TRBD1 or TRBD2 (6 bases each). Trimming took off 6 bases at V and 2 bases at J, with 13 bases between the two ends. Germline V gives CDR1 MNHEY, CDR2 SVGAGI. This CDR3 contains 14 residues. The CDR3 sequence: CASREGTLQETQYF. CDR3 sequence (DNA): TGTGCCAGCAGGGAGGGGACACTACAAGAGACCCAGTACTTC.

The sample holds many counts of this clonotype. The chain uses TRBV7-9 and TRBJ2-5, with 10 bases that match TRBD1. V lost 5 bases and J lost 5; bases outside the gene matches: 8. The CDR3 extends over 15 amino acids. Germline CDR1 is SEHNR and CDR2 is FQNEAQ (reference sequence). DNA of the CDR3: TGTGCCAGCAGCCCGATTCGACAGGGGGCGGAGACCCAGTACTTC. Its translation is CASSPIRQGAETQYF. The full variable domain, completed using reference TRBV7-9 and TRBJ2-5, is DTGVSQNPRHKITKRGQNVTFRCDPISEHNRLYWYRQTLGQGPEFLTYFQNEAQLEKSRLLSDRFSAERPKGSFSTLEIQRTEQGDSAMYLCASSPIRQGAETQYFGPGTRLLVL.

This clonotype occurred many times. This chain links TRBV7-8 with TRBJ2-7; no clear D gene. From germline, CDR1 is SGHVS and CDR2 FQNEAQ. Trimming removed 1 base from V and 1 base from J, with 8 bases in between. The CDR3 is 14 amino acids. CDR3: CASSLVSASYEQYF. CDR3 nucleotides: TGTGCCAGCAGCTTAGTGTCCGCTTCCTACGAGCAGTACTTC.

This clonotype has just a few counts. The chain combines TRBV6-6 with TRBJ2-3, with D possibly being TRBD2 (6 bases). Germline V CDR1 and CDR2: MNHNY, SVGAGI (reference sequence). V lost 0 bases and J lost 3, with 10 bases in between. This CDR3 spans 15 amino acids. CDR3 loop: CASSYSWGVTDTQYF. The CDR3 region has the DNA TGTGCCAGCAGTTACTCGTGGGGGGTGACAGATACGCAGTATTTT.

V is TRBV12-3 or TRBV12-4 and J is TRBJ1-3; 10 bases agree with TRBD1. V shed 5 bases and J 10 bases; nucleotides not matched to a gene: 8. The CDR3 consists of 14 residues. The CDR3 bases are TGTGCCAGCAGTGGGGGACAGGGGTTTGAAACCATATATTTT. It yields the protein CASSGGQGFETIYF.

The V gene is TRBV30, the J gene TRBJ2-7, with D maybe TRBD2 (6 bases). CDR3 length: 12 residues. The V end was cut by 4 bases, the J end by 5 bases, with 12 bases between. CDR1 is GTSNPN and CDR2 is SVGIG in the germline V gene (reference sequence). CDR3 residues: CAWTGVWNEQYF. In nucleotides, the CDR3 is TGTGCCTGGACGGGGGTATGGAACGAGCAGTACTTC.

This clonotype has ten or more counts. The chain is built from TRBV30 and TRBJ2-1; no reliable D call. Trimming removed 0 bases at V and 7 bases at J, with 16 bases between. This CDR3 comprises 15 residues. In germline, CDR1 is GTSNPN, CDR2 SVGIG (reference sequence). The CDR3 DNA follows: TGTGCCTGGAGTGTACGATCATCGTCCGGGAATGAGCAGTTCTTC. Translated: CAWSVRSSSGNEQFF.

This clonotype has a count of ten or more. CDR3 sequence (DNA): TGCAGCGTTGTCTTGGGGGGCCTCCAATTCCAAGAGACCCAGTACTTC. Protein: CSVVLGGLQFQETQYF. This chain connects TRBV29-1 to TRBJ2-5, with D tentatively TRBD1 or TRBD2 (6 bases each). Germline values: CDR1 SQVTM, CDR2 ANQGSEA. V was pared by 4 bases and J by 1 base, with 19 bases between. This CDR3 is built from 16 residues.

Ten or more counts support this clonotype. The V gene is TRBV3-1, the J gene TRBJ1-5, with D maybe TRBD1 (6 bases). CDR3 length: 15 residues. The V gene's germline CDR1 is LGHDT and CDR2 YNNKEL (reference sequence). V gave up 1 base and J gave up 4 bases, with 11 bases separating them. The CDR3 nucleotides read TGTGCCAGCAGCCAAGGGGCTCAGGGGAATCAGCCCCAGCATTTT. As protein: CASSQGAQGNQPQHF.

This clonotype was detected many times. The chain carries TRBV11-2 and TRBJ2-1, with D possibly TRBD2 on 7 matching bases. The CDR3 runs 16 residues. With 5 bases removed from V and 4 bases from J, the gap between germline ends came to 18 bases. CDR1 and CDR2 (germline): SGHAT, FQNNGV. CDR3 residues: CASSKFRAGAYNEQFF. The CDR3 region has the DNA TGTGCCAGCAGCAAATTTAGGGCGGGGGCTTACAATGAGCAGTTCTTC.

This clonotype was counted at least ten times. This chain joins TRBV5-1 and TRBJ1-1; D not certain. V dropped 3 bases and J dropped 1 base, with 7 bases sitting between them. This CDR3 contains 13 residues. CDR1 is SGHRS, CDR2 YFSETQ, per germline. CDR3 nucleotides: TGCGCCAGCAGCTCCACAACGAACACTGAAGCTTTCTTT. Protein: CASSSTTNTEAFF.

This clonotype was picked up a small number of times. The CDR3 reads CASSLEPGVYGYTF. The CDR3 DNA follows: TGCGCCAGCAGCTTGGAACCAGGAGTCTATGGCTACACCTTC. The chain uses TRBV5-1 and TRBJ1-2; D call uncertain. V shed 0 bases and J shed 4 bases, with 10 bases lying between them. The V gene's germline CDR1 is SGHRS and CDR2 YFSETQ. The CDR3 covers 14 residues.

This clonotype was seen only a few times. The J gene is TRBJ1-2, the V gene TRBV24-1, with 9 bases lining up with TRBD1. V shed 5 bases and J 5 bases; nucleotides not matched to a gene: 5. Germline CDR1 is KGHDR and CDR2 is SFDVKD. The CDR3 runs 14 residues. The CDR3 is CATSVPGQGYGYTF. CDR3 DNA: TGTGCCACCAGTGTCCCGGGACAGGGTTATGGCTACACCTTC.

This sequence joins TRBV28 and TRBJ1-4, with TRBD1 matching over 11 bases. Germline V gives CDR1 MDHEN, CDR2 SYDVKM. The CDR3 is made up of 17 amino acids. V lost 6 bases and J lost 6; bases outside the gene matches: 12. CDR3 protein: CASSPGQGELVDEKLFF. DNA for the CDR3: TGTGCCAGCAGCCCGGGACAGGGGGAGTTAGTGGATGAAAAACTGTTTTTT.

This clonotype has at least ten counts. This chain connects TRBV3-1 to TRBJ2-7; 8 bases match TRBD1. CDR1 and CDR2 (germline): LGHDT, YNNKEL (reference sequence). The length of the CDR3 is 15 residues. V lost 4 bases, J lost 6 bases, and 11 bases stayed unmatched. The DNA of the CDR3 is TGTGCCAGCAGCCTCAGGGGGCTGGAGTTTAGCGAGCAGTACTTC. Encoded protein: CASSLRGLEFSEQYF.

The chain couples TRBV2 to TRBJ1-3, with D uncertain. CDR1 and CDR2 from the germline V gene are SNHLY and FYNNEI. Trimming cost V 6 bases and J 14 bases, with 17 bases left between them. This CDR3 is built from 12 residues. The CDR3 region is CASSEGRPAVYF. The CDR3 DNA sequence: TGTGCCAGCAGCGAGGGTAGACCCGCGGTATATTTT.

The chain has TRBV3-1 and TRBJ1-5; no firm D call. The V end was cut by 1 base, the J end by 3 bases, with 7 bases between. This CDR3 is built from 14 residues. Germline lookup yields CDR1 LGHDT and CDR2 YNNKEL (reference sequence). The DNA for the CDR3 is TGTGCCAGCAGCCAAGGGGATTTCAATCAGCCCCAGCATTTT. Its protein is CASSQGDFNQPQHF.

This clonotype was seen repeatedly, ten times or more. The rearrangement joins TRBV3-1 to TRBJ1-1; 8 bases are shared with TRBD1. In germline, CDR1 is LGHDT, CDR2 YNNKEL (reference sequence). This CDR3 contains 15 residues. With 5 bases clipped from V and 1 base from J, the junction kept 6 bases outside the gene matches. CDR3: CASSDSGTGNTEAFF. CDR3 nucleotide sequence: TGTGCCAGCAGCGACTCCGGGACAGGGAACACTGAAGCTTTCTTT.

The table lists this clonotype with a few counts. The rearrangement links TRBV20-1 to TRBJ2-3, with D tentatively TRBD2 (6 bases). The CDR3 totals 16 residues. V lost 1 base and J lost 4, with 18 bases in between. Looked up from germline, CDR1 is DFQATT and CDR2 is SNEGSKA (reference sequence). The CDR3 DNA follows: TGCAGTGCTAGAGGCGGGGCGGGGTGGCACGCAGATACGCAGTATTTT. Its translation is CSARGGAGWHADTQYF.

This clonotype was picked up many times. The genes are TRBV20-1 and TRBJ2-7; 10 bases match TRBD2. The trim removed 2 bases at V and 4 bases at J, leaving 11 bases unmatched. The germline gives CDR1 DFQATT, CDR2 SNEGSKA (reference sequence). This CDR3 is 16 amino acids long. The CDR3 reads CSARPSLAGETYEQYF. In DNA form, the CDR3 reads TGCAGTGCTAGACCCTCCCTAGCGGGAGAGACGTACGAGCAGTACTTC.